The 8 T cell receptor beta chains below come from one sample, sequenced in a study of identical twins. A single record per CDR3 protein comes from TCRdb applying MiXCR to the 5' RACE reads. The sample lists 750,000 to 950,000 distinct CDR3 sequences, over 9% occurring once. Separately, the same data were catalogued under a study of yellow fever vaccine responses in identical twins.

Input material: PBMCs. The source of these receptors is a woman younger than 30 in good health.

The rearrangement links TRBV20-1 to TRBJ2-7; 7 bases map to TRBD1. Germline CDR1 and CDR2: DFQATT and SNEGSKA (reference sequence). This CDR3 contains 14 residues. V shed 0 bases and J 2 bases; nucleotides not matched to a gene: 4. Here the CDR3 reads CSARDGTDTYEQYF. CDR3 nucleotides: TGCAGTGCTAGAGATGGGACAGATACCTACGAGCAGTACTTC.

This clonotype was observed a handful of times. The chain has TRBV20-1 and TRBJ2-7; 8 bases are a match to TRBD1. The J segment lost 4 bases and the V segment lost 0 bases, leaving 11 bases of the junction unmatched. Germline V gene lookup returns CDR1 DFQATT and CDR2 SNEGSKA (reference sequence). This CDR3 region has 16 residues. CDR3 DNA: TGCAGTGCTAGAGAAAAGCCGGGGACAGGAACTTACGAGCAGTACTTC. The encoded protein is CSAREKPGTGTYEQYF.

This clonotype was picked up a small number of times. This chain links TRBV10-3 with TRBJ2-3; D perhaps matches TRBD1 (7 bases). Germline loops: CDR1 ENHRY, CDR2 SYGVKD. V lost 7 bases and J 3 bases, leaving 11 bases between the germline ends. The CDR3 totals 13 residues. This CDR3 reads CAIMGGQTDTQYF. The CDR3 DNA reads TGTGCCATCATGGGGGGACAGACAGATACGCAGTATTTT.

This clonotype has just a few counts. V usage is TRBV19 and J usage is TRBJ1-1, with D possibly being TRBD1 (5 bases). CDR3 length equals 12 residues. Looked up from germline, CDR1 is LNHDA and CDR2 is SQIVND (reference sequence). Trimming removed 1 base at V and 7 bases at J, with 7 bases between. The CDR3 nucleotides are TGTGCCAGTAGTATAGGAGGGGTTGAAGCTTTCTTT. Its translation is CASSIGGVEAFF.

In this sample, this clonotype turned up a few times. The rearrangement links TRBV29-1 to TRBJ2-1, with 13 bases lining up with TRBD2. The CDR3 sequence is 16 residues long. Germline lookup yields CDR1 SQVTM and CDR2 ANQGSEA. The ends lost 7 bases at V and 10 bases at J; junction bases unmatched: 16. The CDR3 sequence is CSATLGLAGVTGEQFF. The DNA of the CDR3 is TGCAGCGCCACCCTCGGACTAGCGGGAGTCACGGGGGAGCAGTTCTTC.

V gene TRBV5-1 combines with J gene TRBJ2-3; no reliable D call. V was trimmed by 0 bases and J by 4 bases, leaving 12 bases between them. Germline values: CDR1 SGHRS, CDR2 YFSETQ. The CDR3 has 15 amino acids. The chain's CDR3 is CASSLASTDPDTQYF. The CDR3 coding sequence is TGCGCCAGCAGCTTGGCGAGTACGGACCCAGATACGCAGTATTTT.

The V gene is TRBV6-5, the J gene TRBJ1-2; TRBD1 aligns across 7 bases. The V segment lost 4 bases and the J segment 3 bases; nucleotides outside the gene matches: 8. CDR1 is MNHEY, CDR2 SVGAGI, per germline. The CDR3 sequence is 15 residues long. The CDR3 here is CASSSSYQGDYGYTF. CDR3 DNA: TGTGCCAGCAGTTCATCGTACCAGGGGGACTATGGCTACACCTTC.

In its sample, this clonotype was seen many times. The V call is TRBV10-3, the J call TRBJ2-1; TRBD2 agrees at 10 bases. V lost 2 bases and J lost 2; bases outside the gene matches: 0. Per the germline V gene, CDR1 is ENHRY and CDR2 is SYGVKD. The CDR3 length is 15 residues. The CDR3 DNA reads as TGTGCCATCAGTGAGACTAGCGGGACCTACAATGAGCAGTTCTTC. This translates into CAISETSGTYNEQFF.